One sample yielded the 27 T cell receptor beta chains listed below, sequenced in a study of blood T cell repertoires in COVID-19. Repertoires were generated with immunoSEQ multiplex PCR, while TCRdb's copy carries only in-frame clones and drops some. The table lists around 60,000 clones, around nine tenths of them singletons. Sequenced material: peripheral blood. The receptors shown here come from a man aged 65 to 79 with acute or convalescent COVID-19.

This sequence joins TRBV6-5 and TRBJ1-6; 7 bases are a match to TRBD1. CDR1 is MNHEY and CDR2 is SVGAGI in the germline V gene. Unmatched junction bases numbered 3, after V lost 0 bases and J lost 7 bases. This CDR3 is 15 amino acids long. DNA for the CDR3: TGTGCCAGCAGTTACTCGAGCAGGGGGAATTCACCCCTCCACTTT. The encoded protein is CASSYSSRGNSPLHF.

This chain joins TRBV5-1 and TRBJ2-7; maybe TRBD2 (11 bases). The V end was cut by 4 bases, the J end by 5 bases, with 28 bases between. In germline, CDR1 is SGHRS, CDR2 YFSETQ. This CDR3 contains 18 residues. The CDR3 is CASSRQGADGTSGDEQYF. The CDR3 DNA follows: TGCGCCAGCAGCCGACAGGGGGCGGATGGGACTAGCGGCGACGAGCAGTACTTC.

The chain couples TRBV2 to TRBJ2-1; the D gene is possibly TRBD2 (7 bases). Per the germline V gene, CDR1 is SNHLY and CDR2 is FYNNEI. This CDR3 contains 14 residues. Trimming took off 4 bases at V and 2 bases at J, with 9 bases between the two ends. The CDR3 loop reads CASSGGGAYNEQFF. CDR3 nucleotides: TGTGCCAGCAGTGGAGGGGGGGCCTACAATGAGCAGTTCTTC.

The rearrangement links TRBV28 to TRBJ2-5; TRBD1 matches at 9 bases. Germline V gives CDR1 MDHEN, CDR2 SYDVKM. CDR3 length: 15 amino acids. V shed 3 bases, J shed 2 bases, and the junction held 4 bases outside the gene matches. This chain's CDR3 is CASSLTGGGQETQYF. In DNA, the CDR3 is TGTGCCAGCAGTTTGACAGGGGGAGGACAAGAGACCCAGTACTTC.

This chain joins TRBV5-1 and TRBJ2-1, with TRBD1 as a possible D gene (6 bases). The CDR3 runs 15 residues. V shed 0 bases and J shed 6 bases, with 13 bases lying between them. Germline CDR1 reads SGHRS; CDR2 reads YFSETQ. DNA of the CDR3: TGCGCCAGCAGCTTGGGGTACAGGGATCCCAATGAGCAGTTCTTC. Its protein is CASSLGYRDPNEQFF.

This sequence joins TRBV7-9 and TRBJ1-1; the D gene is possibly TRBD1 (6 bases). The germline V gene has CDR1 SEHNR and CDR2 FQNEAQ (reference sequence). V was clipped by 1 base and J by 1 base, with 10 bases between them. There are 15 residues in the CDR3. This CDR3 reads CASSLVGRGNTEAFF. The DNA of the CDR3 is TGTGCCAGCAGCTTAGTTGGCAGGGGGAACACTGAAGCTTTCTTT.

The V and J genes are TRBV11-2 and TRBJ1-5; 7 bases line up with TRBD1. This CDR3 is 15 amino acids long. V gave up 1 base and J gave up 3 bases; unmatched junction bases: 3. Germline CDR1 SGHAT, CDR2 FQNNGV. This CDR3 is CASSLGGQFNQPQHF. In DNA, the CDR3 is TGTGCCAGCAGCTTAGGGGGACAGTTCAATCAGCCCCAGCATTTT.

In this sample, this clone turned up a few times. The chain combines TRBV3-1 (or the pseudogene TRBV3-2) with TRBJ2-7; weak D call: TRBD1 (6 bases). Germline CDR1 LGHDT, CDR2 YNNKEL (reference sequence). The CDR3 has 14 residues. V was pared by 3 bases and J by 4 bases, with 13 bases between. CDR3 nucleotides: TGTGCCAGCAGCCAGGGTTTGGGGGCTTACGAGCAGTACTTC. It yields the protein CASSQGLGAYEQYF.

This chain's CDR3 is CASSSNRDRGFYGYTF. CDR3 coding DNA: TGTGCCAGCAGTTCCAACCGGGACAGGGGTTTTTATGGCTACACCTTC. This chain uses TRBV28 with TRBJ1-2; TRBD1 aligns across 10 bases. This CDR3 spans 16 amino acids. Germline V lookup: CDR1 MDHEN, CDR2 SYDVKM. V gave up 4 bases and J gave up 5 bases; unmatched junction bases: 10.

The V and J genes are TRBV7-9 and TRBJ1-2; TRBD1 aligns across 8 bases. CDR1 SEHNR and CDR2 FQNEAQ come from the germline V gene (reference sequence). There are 16 residues in the CDR3. V gave up 1 base and J gave up 7 bases; unmatched junction bases: 11. CDR3 residues: CASSLVPGGISSGYTF. In nucleotides, the CDR3 is TGTGCCAGCAGCTTAGTACCAGGGGGCATTTCTAGTGGCTACACCTTC.

The V gene is TRBV19, the J gene TRBJ1-1; the D is unclear. Trimming took off 11 bases at V and 1 base at J, with 17 bases between the two ends. CDR3 length equals 14 residues. Germline V gives CDR1 LNHDA, CDR2 SQIVND (reference sequence). CDR3 sequence: CASEPSPPNTEAFF. In nucleotides, the CDR3 is TGTGCCTCCGAGCCCTCTCCCCCGAACACTGAAGCTTTCTTT.

The chain couples TRBV27 to TRBJ2-2, with TRBD2 matching 10 bases. Germline V gene data show CDR1 as MNHEY and CDR2 as SMNVEV (reference sequence). CDR3 length equals 18 residues. Trimming cost V 8 bases and J 2 bases; bases outside gene matches: 14. CDR3 sequence reads: CASGPLLSGGANTGELFF. For the CDR3, the DNA is TGTGCCAGCGGACCCCTCTTGAGCGGGGGGGCCAACACCGGGGAGCTGTTTTTT.

This sequence joins TRBV28 and TRBJ1-2; 7 bases agree with TRBD1. The CDR3 length is 14 residues. Germline V CDR1 and CDR2: MDHEN, SYDVKM. Trimming cost V 6 bases and J 4 bases; bases outside gene matches: 8. The CDR3 here is CASRIPGTAYGYTF. In nucleotides, the CDR3 is TGTGCCAGCAGGATCCCCGGGACAGCCTATGGCTACACCTTC.

DNA for the CDR3: TGTGCCAGCAGCCAAGATATAAGCGGGGGGGCTTACGAGCAGTACTTC. Translation gives CASSQDISGGAYEQYF. This rearrangement joins TRBV4-2 to TRBJ2-7; 10 bases are shared with TRBD2. The V segment lost 0 bases and the J segment 4 bases; nucleotides outside the gene matches: 6. CDR3 size: 16 residues. Germline V CDR1 and CDR2: LGHNA, YNFKEQ.

The gene calls are TRBV11-2 and TRBJ2-2, with a possible D match to TRBD2 (5 bases). Trimming shortened V by 5 bases and J by 2 bases, and 9 bases separated the two germline ends. CDR1 is SGHAT and CDR2 is FQNNGV in the germline V gene. The CDR3 contains 14 residues. CDR3 DNA: TGTGCCAGCAGCCCCCGGACTAACACCGGGGAGCTGTTTTTT. It codes for CASSPRTNTGELFF.

In its sample, this clone was seen a few times. The genes are TRBV7-9 and TRBJ2-1; 11 nucleotides agree with TRBD2. The CDR3 contains 16 residues. V shed 7 bases, J shed 8 bases, and the junction held 13 bases outside the gene matches. Germline CDR1 and CDR2: SEHNR and FQNEAQ (reference sequence). This chain's CDR3 is CASNSVSGGAEDEQFF. Here the CDR3 DNA reads TGTGCCAGCAACTCCGTTAGCGGGGGGGCCGAGGATGAGCAGTTCTTC.

V usage is TRBV7-2 and J usage is TRBJ1-5; D is ambiguous. Trimming took 1 base from V and 7 from J, leaving 14 bases between them. The germline V gene has CDR1 SGHTA and CDR2 FQGNSA. This CDR3 is built from 15 residues. CDR3 DNA: TGTGCCAGCAGCTTAGACTCGGGTTTCGGGCAGCCCCAGCATTTT. This gives the protein CASSLDSGFGQPQHF. Together with reference TRBV7-2 and TRBJ1-5, the CDR3 gives the full variable domain: GAGVSQSPSNKVTEKGKDVELRCDPISGHTALYWYRQSLGQGLEFLIYFQGNSAPDKSGLPSDRFSAERTGGSVSTLTIQRTQQEDSAVYLCASSLDSGFGQPQHFGDGTRLSIL.

The chain joins TRBV19 to TRBJ2-7; 9 bases map to TRBD1. Germline trimming cut 6 bases from V and 2 bases from J; bases unmatched to any gene: 8. Germline-derived CDR1 and CDR2 are LNHDA and SQIVND (reference sequence). The CDR3 totals 15 residues. CDR3 region: CASRGTGRAAYEQYF. CDR3 DNA sequence: TGTGCCAGTAGGGGGACAGGGAGAGCCGCCTACGAGCAGTACTTC.

V is TRBV12-3 or TRBV12-4 and J is TRBJ1-5; D is uncertain. The CDR3 is 13 amino acids. V lost 7 bases and J lost 1, with 8 bases in between. In DNA form, the CDR3 reads TGTGCCAGCACCACGACAAGCAATCAGCCCCAGCATTTT. It encodes CASTTTSNQPQHF.

The rearrangement joins TRBV9 to TRBJ1-5; 8 bases are shared with TRBD1. The germline CDR1 and CDR2 sequences are SGDLS and YYNGEE. The V gene end was trimmed by 3 bases and the J gene end by 3 bases; junction bases not matched to a gene: 2. The CDR3 consists of 14 residues. The chain's CDR3 is CASSETGDNQPQHF. CDR3 sequence (DNA): TGTGCCAGCAGCGAGACAGGGGACAATCAGCCCCAGCATTTT.

V usage is TRBV6-6 and J usage is TRBJ1-6, with TRBD1 identical over 11 bases. From germline, CDR1 is MNHNY and CDR2 SVGAGI (reference sequence). V gave up 5 bases and J gave up 9 bases; unmatched junction bases: 12. The CDR3 is 17 amino acids. For the CDR3, the DNA is TGTGCCAGCAGTCGTACCCTGTACGGGACAGGGGGTTCACCCCTCCACTTT. Amino acids: CASSRTLYGTGGSPLHF.

This chain joins TRBV27 and TRBJ1-5; unclear D gene. V gave up 4 bases and J gave up 1 base, with 11 bases separating them. The CDR3 runs 15 residues. Germline CDR1 and CDR2: MNHEY and SMNVEV (reference sequence). The CDR3 DNA is TGTGCCAGCAGTTCCCGCCAGTTGAGCAATCAGCCCCAGCATTTT. Encoded protein: CASSSRQLSNQPQHF.

For this clone: Different DNA sequences within this sample yield the same CDR3. V usage is TRBV20-1 and J usage is TRBJ2-2; D gene ambiguous. CDR1 is DFQATT and CDR2 is SNEGSKA in the germline V gene (reference sequence). CDR3 length: 13 amino acids. V dropped 3 bases and J dropped 1 base, with 6 bases sitting between them. For the CDR3, the DNA is TGCAGTGCTAGTCCACTGAACACCGGGGAGCTGTTTTTT. Translation: CSASPLNTGELFF.

The chain couples TRBV5-6 to TRBJ1-2, with D unclear. In germline, CDR1 is SGHDT, CDR2 YYEEEE. The CDR3 is made up of 13 amino acids. V shed 0 bases and J shed 8 bases, with 11 bases lying between them. The CDR3 protein is CASSLGRPEGYTF. The CDR3 DNA sequence: TGTGCCAGCAGCTTGGGGAGACCAGAGGGCTACACCTTC.

This clone is a singleton in its sample. The chain couples TRBV4-1 to TRBJ2-1, with 10 bases matching TRBD1. V shed 4 bases, J shed 7 bases, and the junction held 13 bases outside the gene matches. In germline, CDR1 is MGHRA, CDR2 YSYEKL. The CDR3 has 17 residues. The CDR3 DNA sequence: TGCGCCAGCAGCCTGTCCTTCCGGGACAGGGGAAGGAATGAGCAGTTCTTC. Its translation: CASSLSFRDRGRNEQFF.

The V and J genes are TRBV18 and TRBJ1-2, with TRBD1 matching 7 bases. Germline CDR1 is KGHSH and CDR2 is LQKENI. Losses at the gene ends were 6 bases for V and 0 bases for J; bases not matched to a gene: 10. The CDR3 is 16 amino acids. The CDR3 sequence is CASSDIQGPANYGYTF. The CDR3 nucleotides read TGTGCCAGCTCGGATATACAGGGGCCAGCTAACTATGGCTACACCTTC.

This chain joins TRBV7-2 and TRBJ1-2; 8 bases are shared with TRBD1. The germline V gene encodes CDR1 SGHTA and CDR2 FQGNSA. V shed 5 bases, J shed 3 bases, and the junction held 11 bases outside the gene matches. The CDR3 length is 16 residues. The CDR3: CASSQIDRGGYYGYTF. CDR3 coding DNA: TGTGCCAGCAGCCAAATCGACAGGGGCGGGTACTATGGCTACACCTTC.